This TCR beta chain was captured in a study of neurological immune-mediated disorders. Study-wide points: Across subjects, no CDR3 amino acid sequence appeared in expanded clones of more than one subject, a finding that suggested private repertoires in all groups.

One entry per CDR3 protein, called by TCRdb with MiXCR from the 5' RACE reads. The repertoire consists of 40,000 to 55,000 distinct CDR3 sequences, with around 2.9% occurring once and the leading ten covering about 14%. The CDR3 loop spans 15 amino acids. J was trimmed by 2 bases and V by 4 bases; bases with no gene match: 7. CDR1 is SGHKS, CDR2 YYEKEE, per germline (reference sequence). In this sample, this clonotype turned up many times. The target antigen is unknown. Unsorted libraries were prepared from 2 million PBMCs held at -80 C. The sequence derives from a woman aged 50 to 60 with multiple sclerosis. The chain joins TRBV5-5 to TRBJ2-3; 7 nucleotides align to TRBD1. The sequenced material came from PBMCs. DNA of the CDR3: TGTGCCAGCAGCCCTCGACAGGGACACACAGATACGCAGTATTTT. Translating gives CASSPRQGHTDTQYF.